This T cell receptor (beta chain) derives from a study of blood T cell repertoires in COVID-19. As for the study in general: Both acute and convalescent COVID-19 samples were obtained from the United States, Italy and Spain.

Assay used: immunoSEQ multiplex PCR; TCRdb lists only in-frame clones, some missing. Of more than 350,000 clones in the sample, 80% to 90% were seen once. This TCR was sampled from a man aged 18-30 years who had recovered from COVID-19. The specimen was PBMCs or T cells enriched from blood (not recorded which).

Written as DNA, the CDR3 is TGTGCCAGCACCTCCATGGGTCCCGGCGGACCCCTCCACTTT. Its translation is CASTSMGPGGPLHF. This chain uses TRBV7-8 with TRBJ1-6, with D unclear. V gave up 7 bases and J gave up 12 bases, with 19 bases separating them. Per germline, CDR1 SGHVS and CDR2 FQNEAQ. This CDR3 has 14 amino acids.